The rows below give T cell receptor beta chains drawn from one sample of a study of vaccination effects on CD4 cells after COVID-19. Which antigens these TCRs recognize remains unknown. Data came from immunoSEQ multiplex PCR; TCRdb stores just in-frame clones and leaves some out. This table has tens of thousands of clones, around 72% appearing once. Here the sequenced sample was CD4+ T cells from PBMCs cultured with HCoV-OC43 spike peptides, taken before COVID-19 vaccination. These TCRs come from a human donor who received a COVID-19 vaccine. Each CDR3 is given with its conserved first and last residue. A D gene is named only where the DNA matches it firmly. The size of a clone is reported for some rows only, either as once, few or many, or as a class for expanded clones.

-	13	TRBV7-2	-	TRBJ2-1	TGTGCCAGCAGCCCCGGGGGCTACAATGAGCAGTTCTTC	CASSPGGYNEQFF
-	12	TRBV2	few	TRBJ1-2	TGTGCCAGCAGGCGCCCTAACTATGGCTACACCTTC	CASRRPNYGYTF
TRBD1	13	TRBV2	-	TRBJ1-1	TGTGCCAGCAGGGACAGGTCGAATACTGAAGCTTTCTTT	CASRDRSNTEAFF
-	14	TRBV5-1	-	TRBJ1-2	TGCGCCAGCAGCTCGTTTGATCACAACTATGGCTACACCTTC	CASSSFDHNYGYTF
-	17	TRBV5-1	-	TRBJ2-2	TGCGCCAGCAGCCGAGGGGAGGGGGCCTTCGGCACCGGGGAGCTGTTTTTT	CASSRGEGAFGTGELFF
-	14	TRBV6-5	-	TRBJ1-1	TGTGCCAGCAGTCGCTCGACAGGCAGACTTGAAGCTTTCTTT	CASSRSTGRLEAFF
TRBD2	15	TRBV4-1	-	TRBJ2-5	TGCGCCAGCAGCCTTCCGGGACTAGCGCAAGAGACCCAGTACTTC	CASSLPGLAQETQYF
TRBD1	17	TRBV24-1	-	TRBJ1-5	TGTGCCACCAGTGAGAGCAGTGGACAGGGAAGTGTTCAGCCCCAGCATTTT	CATSESSGQGSVQPQHF
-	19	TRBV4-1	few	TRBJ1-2	TGCGCCAGCAGCCAAGTGTCGGGGAGATACAGGGAACATAACTATGGCTACACCTTC	CASSQVSGRYREHNYGYTF
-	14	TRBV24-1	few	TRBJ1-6	TGTGCCACCAGTTGGGGGGGCGAAGGCTCACCCCTCCACTTT	CATSWGGEGSPLHF
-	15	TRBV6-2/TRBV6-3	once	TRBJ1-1	TGTGCCAGCAGTTACTCAGGGCGTTCATCCACTGAAGCTTTCTTT	CASSYSGRSSTEAFF
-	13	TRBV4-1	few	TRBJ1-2	TGCGCCAGCAGCCCCACGGGAATCTATGGCTACACCTTC	CASSPTGIYGYTF
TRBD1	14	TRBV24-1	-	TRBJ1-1	TGTGCCACCTCGACAGGGCTAGAGAACACTGAAGCTTTCTTT	CATSTGLENTEAFF
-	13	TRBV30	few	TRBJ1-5	TGTGCCTGGGGACCGAAAGGCAATCAGCCCCAGCATTTT	CAWGPKGNQPQHF
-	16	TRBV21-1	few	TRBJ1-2	TGTGCCAGCAGCAAAGTGAGCGGAGATATTAACTATGGCTACACCTTC	CASSKVSGDINYGYTF
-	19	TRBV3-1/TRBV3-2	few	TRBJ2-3	TGTGCCAGCAGCCAGCTGAACTGGGAAAGGCTAGATACATCAGATACGCAGTATTTT	CASSQLNWERLDTSDTQYF
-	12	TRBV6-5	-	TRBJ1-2	TGTGCCAGCACCCCGGACGGCTATGGCTACACCTTC	CASTPDGYGYTF
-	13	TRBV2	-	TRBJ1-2	TGTGCCAGCAGTGAGAACAGGGACTATGGCTACACCTTC	CASSENRDYGYTF
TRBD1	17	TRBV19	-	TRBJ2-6	TGTGCCAGTAGTTCCGGGACAGGTTTCTCTGGGGCCAACGTCCTGACTTTC	CASSSGTGFSGANVLTF
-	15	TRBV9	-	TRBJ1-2	TGTGCCAGCACAGTTGACGGGACGTCTAACTATGGCTACACCTTC	CASTVDGTSNYGYTF
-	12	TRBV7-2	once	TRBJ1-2	TGTGCCAGCAGCAAACAGGGTTGGGGCTACACCTTC	CASSKQGWGYTF
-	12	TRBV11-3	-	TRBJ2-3	TGTGCCAGCAGCTTCCGCACAGATACGCAGTATTTT	CASSFRTDTQYF
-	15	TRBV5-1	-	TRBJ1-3	TGCGCCAGCAGCTTTCAGGGATCTAGTGGAAACACCATATATTTT	CASSFQGSSGNTIYF
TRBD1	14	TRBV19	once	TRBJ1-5	TGTGCCAGTAGTGCACAGGGGAGCAATCAGCCCCAGCATTTT	CASSAQGSNQPQHF
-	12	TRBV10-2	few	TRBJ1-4	TGCGCCAGCAGTGACGGGCGGGAAAAACTGTTTTTT	CASSDGREKLFF
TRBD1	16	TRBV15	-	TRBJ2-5	TGTGCCACCAGCAGAGATCGGGGGACAGGGGTAGAGACCCAGTACTTC	CATSRDRGTGVETQYF
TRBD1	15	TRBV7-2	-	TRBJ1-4	TGTGCCAGCAGCTTAACGGACAGGGTGGGTGAAAAACTGTTTTTT	CASSLTDRVGEKLFF
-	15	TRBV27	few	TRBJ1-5	TGTGCCAGCTCACCCGGATGGGGTAGCAATCAGCCCCAGCATTTT	CASSPGWGSNQPQHF
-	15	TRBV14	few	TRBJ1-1	TGTGCCAGCAGCCATAGAGGACAGCCAAACACTGAAGCTTTCTTT	CASSHRGQPNTEAFF
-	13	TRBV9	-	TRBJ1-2	TGTGCCAGCAGCGTAAGTCCTAACTATGGCTACACCTTC	CASSVSPNYGYTF
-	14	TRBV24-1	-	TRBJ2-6	TGTGCCACCAGCTCAATCTCTGGGGCCAACGTCCTGACTTTC	CATSSISGANVLTF
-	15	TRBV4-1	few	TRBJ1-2	TGCGCCAGCAGCCAACGAACCGGACAGAACTATGGCTACACCTTC	CASSQRTGQNYGYTF
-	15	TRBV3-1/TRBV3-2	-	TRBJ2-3	TGTGCCAGCAGCCTTGGGCCAGGGGGCACAGATACGCAGTATTTT	CASSLGPGGTDTQYF
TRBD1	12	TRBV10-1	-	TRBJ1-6	TGCGCCAGCCGGGACAGTAATTCACCCCTCCACTTT	CASRDSNSPLHF
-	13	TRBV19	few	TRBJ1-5	TGTGCCAGTAGTATTTTAAGTTTTCCGCCCCAGCATTTT	CASSILSFPPQHF
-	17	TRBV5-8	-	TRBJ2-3	TGTGCCAGCCCAGCTTCCCTAGCATCCTTGTTTTCAGATACGCAGTATTTT	CASPASLASLFSDTQYF
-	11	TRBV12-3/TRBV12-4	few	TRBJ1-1	TGTGCCAGCAGTTCGGGCACTGAAGCTTTCTTT	CASSSGTEAFF
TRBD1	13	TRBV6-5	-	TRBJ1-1	TGTGCCAGCAGGAGGGGGCCGAACACTGAAGCTTTCTTT	CASRRGPNTEAFF
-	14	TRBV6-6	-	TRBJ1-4	TGTGCCAGCCTATGGGGGAGGGCCGGTGAAAAACTGTTTTTT	CASLWGRAGEKLFF
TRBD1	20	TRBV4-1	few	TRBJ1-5	TGCGCCAGCAGCCAAGATTACGGGACAGGGGTCCCTGGGGGTAATCAGCCCCAGCATTTT	CASSQDYGTGVPGGNQPQHF
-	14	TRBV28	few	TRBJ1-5	TGTGCCAGCAGTTTTGTGGGGAAGGATCAGCCCCAGCATTTT	CASSFVGKDQPQHF
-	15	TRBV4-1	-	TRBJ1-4	TGCGCCAGCAGCCACGGGACTCGGGGATGGGAAAAACTGTTTTTT	CASSHGTRGWEKLFF